This T cell receptor beta chain was obtained from a study of shared clonotypes between healthy human individuals. In the study overall: The study used three CD4 naive, three CD4 memory, two CD8 naive and one CD8 memory plate per donor.

Sequencing was performed with immunoSEQ multiplex PCR; in TCRdb, only in-frame clones are kept and a portion is missing. The table includes roughly 400,000 clones, about 96% detected once. CDR3 length: 19 residues. Germline V gene lookup returns CDR1 KGHSH and CDR2 LQKENI. The trim removed 3 bases at V and 2 bases at J, leaving 14 bases unmatched. Study outcomes and limitations: Sampling covered nothing but blood. Tissue TCR repertoires likely differ from those found in blood. Relative to their counterparts shared across all four donors, non-shared clonotypes exhibited diminished generation probabilities. Sharing across four donors was highest in naive CD4 (roughly 5%) and lowest in memory CD8 (around 0.4%).

A note on this clone: Antigen specificity is unknown.

The TCR sequence derives from a man aged 25-40 years in good health. The material sequenced was memory CD8+ T cells sorted from blood. Subset in this sample: CD45RO+ cells pooled with CCR7-negative TemRA cells. The chain couples TRBV18 to TRBJ2-7; 12 nucleotides match TRBD1. CDR3 residues: CASSPQGTGGRFGTYEQYF. Here the CDR3 DNA reads TGTGCCAGCTCACCCCAGGGGACAGGGGGCCGGTTTGGAACCTACGAGCAGTACTTC.